This TCR beta chain was captured by sequencing in a study of identical twins. General study results and limits: Insertions ran lower in abundant cord blood beta clonotypes, though not in memory repertoires.

As concerns this clonotype: As yet, its antigen is unknown.

MiXCR, applied by TCRdb to the 5' RACE reads, yields one record per CDR3 protein. The top ten clones hold around 13% of a sample with fewer than 900,000 distinct CDR3 sequences, 18% of them seen once. These data were likewise used in another study, on T cells expressing NK-cell markers. Per that paper: It was sorted CD3+CD56-NKG2C+, CD3+CD56+NKG2C- and CD3+CD56+NKG2C+ T cells that provided the TCR beta repertoires. A few of the donors also had these clonotypes leading their CD3+CD56-NKG2C+ fraction. Expanded NKG2C+ T cell clones were not confirmed as HCMV-specific.

What was sequenced was PBMCs. This TCR came from a woman between 18 and 29 years old in good health.

The CDR3 DNA follows: TGTGCCAGCAGCCTGGGACTAGCGATCAACAATGAGCAGTTCTTC. Translated: CASSLGLAINNEQFF. The V call is TRBV7-2, the J call TRBJ2-1, with 10 bases that match TRBD2. The CDR3 has 15 amino acids. Per germline, CDR1 SGHTA and CDR2 FQGNSA. Trimming took 5 bases from V and 5 from J; bases not matched to a gene: 6.